This T cell receptor beta chain was profiled in a study of CD8+ T cells in alopecia areata. Sequencing relied on a cDNA template that was reverse transcribed from extracted RNA. Generated by immunoSEQ multiplex PCR, the TCRdb table keeps only in-frame clones and is missing some. The sample holds 150,000 to 200,000 clones, about 60% seen once. Treatment here: oral pan-JAK inhibitor, 5-10 mg twice daily. This CDR3 contains 13 residues. Losses at the gene ends were 11 bases for V and 4 bases for J; bases not matched to a gene: 7. Germline CDR1 is SNHLY and CDR2 is FYNNEI. The sequence was obtained from a human donor with alopecia areata. The sequencing used CD8+ T cells sorted from blood, collected at week 24, from a patient treated with tofacitinib. The V gene is TRBV2, the J gene TRBJ2-7; TRBD1 aligns across 11 bases. The CDR3 reads CAGQGAEHYEQYF. As DNA, the CDR3 is TGTGCCGGACAGGGGGCCGAACATTACGAGCAGTACTTC.